This TCR beta chain emerged from a study of shared clonotypes between healthy human individuals (dated by TCRdb to 2019 to 2021). Some background on the complete study: The cohort included a few men and a couple of women between 18 and 49 years of age. Per donor, leukapheresis produced somewhere between about 0.8 and 9 billion PBMCs. Blood TCR repertoires of five healthy adults were deeply sequenced to estimate repertoire size and the extent of clonotype sharing between individuals. Different laboratories and diverse techniques were used to prepare libraries and sequence TCR repertoires, to increase sequencing depth and limit assay-specific biases. For each donor, CD4 naive and CD4 memory were each given three plates, CD8 naive was given two plates, and CD8 memory was given one plate.

Using the deep immunoSEQ assay, TCR CDR3 regions were amplified from genomic DNA by multiplex PCR. For each cell subset, the extracted genomic DNA was distributed evenly across all wells of several immunoSEQ 96-well plates, and each plate served as one replicate. For sorted subsets, about 200 ng genomic DNA, equal to 25,000 to 35,000 T cell genomes, was loaded into each replicate PCR. Purified libraries were quantified with a Qubit 3.0 fluorometer, sized on a Bioanalyzer 2100, and re-quantified with the KAPA Library Quantification kit. A separate single-read 150-cycle Illumina NextSeq 550 flow cell was used to sequence each immunoSEQ 96-well plate. Processing in the source paper ran as follows. Because only junctional sequences without quality scores were contained in the immunoSEQ output, filtering matching that applied to full-length reads could not be performed. Sequences were annotated with PyIR, a Python wrapper for IgBLAST v1.9, and V/J genes and CDR3 were assigned using IMGT germline references. Reads with weak V/J assignments (E-value above 1e-6), missing CDR3, stop codons, out-of-frame junctions, or ambiguous translated residues were removed. A V3J clonotype was defined by an identical inferred V gene, J gene, and CDR3 amino acid sequence. The percentage overlap between two repertoires was calculated by dividing the number of shared unique clonotypes by the size of the smaller repertoire. Repertoire richness was assessed with RTK rarefaction, the Chao1 estimator, and Recon v2.1 estimates of unobserved clonotypes. OLGA was used to compute generation probabilities for all TCRbeta clonotypes that the gDNA method yielded from a handful of donors. This immuneACCESS table, as held by TCRdb, lists in-frame sequences with V and J called but not all clones. Of the missing ones, under half trace to an unresolved V gene in checked studies; the others have no known cause. V, J and clone size derive from that table, while D and trimming were established from the DNA sequence. Counted in this sample were approximately 530,000 clones; around 95% of them appeared once. The ten biggest clones cover about 0.068% of the sample.

General conclusions and limits of the study: Rarefaction of sorted-subset datasets indicated incomplete sequencing despite the large sequencing depth. Because the study included only a small number of donors, the genetic and exposure-history diversity represented was limited. Sampling was limited to blood, and TCR repertoires in tissue likely differ from TCR repertoires in blood. Pairwise subsampling led to the expectation that sequencing depth would affect the degree of clonotype sharing among donors. Clonotypes shared by all four sorted-subset donors showed higher generation probabilities than non-shared clonotypes. Across a handful of donors, approximately 4.6% of naive CD4, approximately 3.6% of naive CD8, roughly 2.3% of memory CD4, and about 0.4% of memory CD8 clonotypes were shared. Estimated clonotype richness was generally larger for naive than for memory subsets.

The CDR3 covers 13 residues, taking in both the cysteine and the phenylalanine. Here the CDR3 DNA is all that survives: 39 bases in frame from base 1. From the germline V gene (reference sequence), CDR1 is MNHEY and CDR2 is SMNVEV. The V end loses 6 bases and the J end loses 5 bases, and a stretch of 13 bases separates them. Remarks on this clone: Its cognate antigen has yet to be identified. Nothing much larger sits one base from this clone, and base qualities are not available.

The donors were healthy, HIV-negative adults who had no recently reported acute infections or vaccinations. Only Caucasian adults living in Nashville, Tennessee, USA were represented among the donors. CD4+ T cells were enriched by magnetic negative selection, after which naive cells were positively selected on CD45RA and the negative fraction was taken as the memory subset. Blood was collected by leukapheresis, and PBMCs were isolated by Ficoll-Histopaque density gradient centrifugation and then cryopreserved in liquid nitrogen vapor phase. Purity and quantity of every magnetically sorted T cell population were checked by analytical flow cytometry. Genomic DNA was isolated from every sorted fraction and measured by UV absorbance on a Nanodrop 2000c.

Sequenced material: naive CD4+ T cells sorted from blood. According to the study, the label for this sample's cell subset or site signals: CD45RA+ positively selected. The V and J segments used are TRBV27 and TRBJ1-1; the D segment cannot be called with confidence. This receptor was obtained from a woman aged 30 to 39 in good health. The CDR3 region has the sequence CASRVTRRTEAFF. The sequenced DNA is TGTGCCAGCAGGGTGACTCGGCGTACTGAAGCTTTCTTT.